This is a list of T cell receptor beta chains from one sample in a study of shared clonotypes between healthy human individuals. Profiling relied on immunoSEQ multiplex PCR, and the TCRdb table lists in-frame clones only, not all of them. The sample lists fewer than 700,000 clones, roughly 95% seen once, with approximately 0.11% in the top ten. The material sequenced was naive CD8+ T cells sorted from blood. Receptors originate from a woman under 40 in good health. CDR3s include the opening cysteine and the closing phenylalanine or tryptophan. Fields, in order: D gene, V gene, clone size, J gene, CDR3 DNA, CDR3 protein. D genes are given only for firm matches. Part of the rows lack a size; the others show once, few, many or a class for expanded clones.

d_gene: TRBD2
v_gene: TRBV7-9
abundance: .
j_gene: TRBJ2-1
CDR3nt: TGTGCCAGCAGCCCAGGGACTAGCGAAACCTACAATGAGCAGTTCTTC
CDR3aa: CASSPGTSETYNEQFF

d_gene: .
v_gene: TRBV5-6
abundance: .
j_gene: TRBJ2-2
CDR3nt: TGTGCCAGCAGCGACACGTATTCCGGGGAGCTGTTTTTT
CDR3aa: CASSDTYSGELFF

d_gene: .
v_gene: TRBV11-2
abundance: .
j_gene: TRBJ1-1
CDR3nt: TGTGCCAGCACAACGAGAGGACAAACTATGGGGGCTTTCTTT
CDR3aa: CASTTRGQTMGAFF

d_gene: .
v_gene: TRBV5-4
abundance: .
j_gene: TRBJ2-7
CDR3nt: TGTGCCAGCAGCTTTGTACCGGGAGATCGGGAGCAGTACTTC
CDR3aa: CASSFVPGDREQYF

d_gene: .
v_gene: TRBV7-9
abundance: .
j_gene: TRBJ2-7
CDR3nt: TGTGCCAGCAGCCCAAACTTGGGCGACGAGCAGTACTTC
CDR3aa: CASSPNLGDEQYF

d_gene: TRBD2
v_gene: TRBV11-2
abundance: .
j_gene: TRBJ2-7
CDR3nt: TGTGCCAGCAGCTTACCGACTAGCGGCTCCTACGAGCAGTACTTC
CDR3aa: CASSLPTSGSYEQYF

d_gene: .
v_gene: TRBV28
abundance: .
j_gene: TRBJ2-2
CDR3nt: TGTGCCAGCAGTTTATCCTTTAGCGGTGGGCCAATCACCGGGGAGCTGTTTTTT
CDR3aa: CASSLSFSGGPITGELFF

d_gene: .
v_gene: TRBV4-1
abundance: .
j_gene: TRBJ2-1
CDR3nt: TGCGCCAGCAGCTTATACAATGAGCAGTTCTTC
CDR3aa: CASSLYNEQFF

d_gene: TRBD2
v_gene: TRBV11-2
abundance: .
j_gene: TRBJ2-1
CDR3nt: TGTGCCAGCAGCTTAAATCTAGCGGGAGAGAATGAGCAGTTCTTC
CDR3aa: CASSLNLAGENEQFF

d_gene: .
v_gene: TRBV13
abundance: .
j_gene: TRBJ1-2
CDR3nt: TGTGCCAGCAGCTCCGGGGGACGGAGCTATGGCTACACCTTC
CDR3aa: CASSSGGRSYGYTF

d_gene: .
v_gene: TRBV2
abundance: .
j_gene: TRBJ1-5
CDR3nt: TGTGCCAGCAGCCGCGAGGACAGCAATCAGCCCCAGCATTTT
CDR3aa: CASSREDSNQPQHF

d_gene: .
v_gene: TRBV7-9
abundance: .
j_gene: TRBJ2-1
CDR3nt: TGTGCCAGCAGCGGGGGACCGTGGGATGAGCAGTTCTTC
CDR3aa: CASSGGPWDEQFF

d_gene: .
v_gene: TRBV7-3
abundance: .
j_gene: TRBJ2-7
CDR3nt: TGTGCCAGCAGCTTAGGCGGAGGGGCCGACTTC
CDR3aa: CASSLGGGADF

d_gene: .
v_gene: TRBV5-4
abundance: .
j_gene: TRBJ2-2
CDR3nt: TGTGCCAGCAGCTTGGGCCCCGCCAGCGCGAACACCGGGGAGCTGTTTTTT
CDR3aa: CASSLGPASANTGELFF

d_gene: .
v_gene: TRBV28
abundance: .
j_gene: TRBJ1-2
CDR3nt: TGTGCCAGCAGTTTCAGGGAGTACTATGGCTACACCTTC
CDR3aa: CASSFREYYGYTF

d_gene: .
v_gene: TRBV28
abundance: .
j_gene: TRBJ1-5
CDR3nt: TGTGCCACCTTCCAGGGAGGGGTCAATCAGCCCCAGCATTTT
CDR3aa: CATFQGGVNQPQHF

d_gene: .
v_gene: TRBV19
abundance: once
j_gene: TRBJ2-7
CDR3nt: TGTGCCAGTAGCAGGACTCGAGGGGAGCAGTACTTC
CDR3aa: CASSRTRGEQYF

d_gene: .
v_gene: TRBV7-9
abundance: .
j_gene: TRBJ2-7
CDR3nt: TGTGCCAGCAGCACCCCCTACTCCTACGAGCAGTACTTC
CDR3aa: CASSTPYSYEQYF

d_gene: .
v_gene: TRBV9
abundance: .
j_gene: TRBJ2-7
CDR3nt: TGTGCCAGCAGCGCTAGTGTCCCCTCCTCTCCCTACGAGCAGTACTTC
CDR3aa: CASSASVPSSPYEQYF

d_gene: .
v_gene: TRBV27
abundance: .
j_gene: TRBJ1-1
CDR3nt: TGTGCCAGCAGTTCAGGAGGGACTGAAGCTTTCTTT
CDR3aa: CASSSGGTEAFF